Below, 8 T cell receptor beta chains from the same sample are listed, as sequenced in a study of T cells in Graves' hyperthyroidism and ophthalmopathy. It was RNA transcripts that yielded the amplified TCR beta CDR3 regions. During a first-round RT-PCR of the TCR CDR3, the HTBI primer set was used. TCRdb reprocessed the multiplex PCR reads via MiXCR and lists one record per CDR3 protein. The table lists under 700,000 distinct CDR3 sequences, under 60% of them singletons. Material for sequencing was peripheral blood or thyroid tissue (not recorded which). Receptor source: a woman between 18 and 29 years old with Graves' hyperthyroidism.

This chain links TRBV4-3 with TRBJ2-7; 16 bases fit TRBD2. The length of the CDR3 is 18 residues. The trim removed 3 bases at V and 2 bases at J, leaving 7 bases unmatched. The germline V gene has CDR1 LGHNA and CDR2 YSLEER. The CDR3 sequence is CASSHSQGTSGRAYEQYF. The CDR3 DNA follows: TGCGCCAGCAGCCATTCCCAGGGGACTAGCGGGAGGGCCTACGAGCAGTACTTC.

V is TRBV9 and J is TRBJ1-4; 8 bases are shared with TRBD1. Germline lookup yields CDR1 SGDLS and CDR2 YYNGEE. The CDR3 has 17 amino acids. V dropped 0 bases and J dropped 5; count of bases not matched to a gene: 9. DNA of the CDR3: TGTGCCAGCAGCGTAGGGGTCGGGGGGACAGGAAATGAAAAACTGTTTTTT. Protein product: CASSVGVGGTGNEKLFF. The full variable domain, rest sourced from reference TRBV9 and TRBJ1-4, is DSGVTQTPKHLITATGQRVTLRCSPRSGDLSVYWYQQSLDQGLQFLIQYYNGEERAKGNILERFSAQQFPDLHSELNLSSLELGDSALYFCASSVGVGGTGNEKLFFGSGTQLSVL.

This clonotype was seen repeatedly, ten times or more. The chain combines TRBV15 with TRBJ1-1, with D perhaps matching TRBD1 (5 bases). Trimming stripped 1 base from V and 3 bases from J, with 9 bases between. Germline V gene sequence: CDR1 LNHNV, CDR2 YYDKDF (reference sequence). There are 14 residues in the CDR3. The CDR3 region has the DNA TGTGCCACCAGCAGAGGCCAGGGATACACTGAAGCTTTCTTT. Encoded protein: CATSRGQGYTEAFF. Using reference TRBV15 and TRBJ1-1 for the parts outside the CDR3, the full variable domain is DAMVIQNPRYQVTQFGKPVTLSCSQTLNHNVMYWYQQKSSQAPKLLFHYYDKDFNNEADTPDNFQSRRPNTSFCFLDIRSPGLGDTAMYLCATSRGQGYTEAFFGQGTRLTVV.

This clonotype turned up a few times. It may be a read error: a sequence one base away is much more abundant. The gene calls are TRBV2 and TRBJ1-2; no definite D call. V lost 3 bases to trimming and J lost 7 bases, with 18 bases between them. The CDR3 runs to 15 residues. In germline, CDR1 is SNHLY, CDR2 FYNNEI. The CDR3 is CASSERKGSLTGYTF. The DNA for the CDR3 is TGTGCCAGCAGTGAGAGGAAAGGGTCGTTGACTGGCTACACCTTC.

The rearrangement links TRBV29-1 to TRBJ1-2; tentatively, D is TRBD1 (5 bases). From germline, CDR1 is SQVTM and CDR2 ANQGSEA. The CDR3 totals 12 residues. Between the trimmed V and J ends, which lost 6 bases and 10 bases, there was a span of 18 bases. CDR3 sequence: CSVMSAGGYYTF. For the CDR3, the DNA is TGCAGCGTCATGTCAGCGGGGGGATACTACACCTTC.

The chain is built from TRBV25-1 and TRBJ1-2; 10 nucleotides align to TRBD1. The CDR3 sequence is 16 residues long. Germline lookup yields CDR1 MGHDK and CDR2 SYGVNS. With 4 bases clipped from V and 1 base from J, the junction kept 6 bases outside the gene matches. This chain's CDR3 is CASSVSGQGSNYGYTF. The CDR3 region has the DNA TGTGCCAGCAGTGTATCGGGACAGGGGAGTAACTATGGCTACACCTTC.

V is TRBV7-9 and J is TRBJ1-1; no definite D call. V lost 7 bases to trimming and J lost 11 bases, with 20 bases between them. The CDR3 contains 13 residues. CDR1 is SEHNR and CDR2 is FQNEAQ in the germline V gene (reference sequence). In DNA, the CDR3 is TGTGCCAGCACCTCACCATCGAATGGGTCGGCTTTCTTT. Protein sequence: CASTSPSNGSAFF.

This clonotype occurred a few times. The CDR3 DNA is TGCAGCGTTGATTCCTTAGGGCAGTCAACTGAAGCTTTCTTT. Protein sequence: CSVDSLGQSTEAFF. This chain joins TRBV29-1 and TRBJ1-1; no clear D gene. V was cut by 3 bases and J by 5 bases, with 16 bases left in between. CDR3 length: 14 amino acids. Germline V gene data show CDR1 as SQVTM and CDR2 as ANQGSEA.